A single sample is the source of the 21 T cell receptor beta chains below, sequenced in a study of T-cell memory formation after mild COVID-19. TCRdb ran MiXCR on the 5' RACE reads and lists one entry per CDR3 protein. The table lists roughly 190,000 distinct CDR3 sequences, approximately 20% of them singletons. The specimen sequenced was PBMCs or a T cell subset sorted from them (not recorded which). The source of these receptors is an adult woman who had mild COVID-19 (a few samples of this study predate the infection). Cell type and time point are not known.

The chain employs TRBV29-1 and TRBJ2-3, with D tentatively TRBD2 (6 bases). The CDR3 has 13 amino acids. The V gene's germline CDR1 is SQVTM and CDR2 ANQGSEA. The ends were cut back, 3 bases at V and 8 bases at J, with 15 bases in the middle. The CDR3 loop reads CSVDMASEGTQYF. For the CDR3, the DNA is TGCAGCGTTGATATGGCTAGCGAGGGTACGCAGTATTTT.

A few counts support this clonotype. The chain employs TRBV5-1 and TRBJ2-2; D might be TRBD1 (5 bases). V lost 4 bases, J lost 6 bases, and 16 bases lay in between. The length of the CDR3 is 15 residues. Germline lookup yields CDR1 SGHRS and CDR2 YFSETQ. CDR3 sequence reads: CASSGGAPRPGELFF. CDR3 bases: TGCGCCAGCAGCGGTGGGGCCCCACGGCCCGGGGAGCTGTTTTTT.

This chain joins TRBV24-1 and TRBJ2-2; D uncertain. This CDR3 has 14 amino acids. Germline values: CDR1 KGHDR, CDR2 SFDVKD. Trimming took off 4 bases at V and 3 bases at J, with 8 bases between the two ends. CDR3 DNA sequence: TGTGCCACCAGTGACCCTCGGGACACCGGGGAGCTGTTTTTT. Protein sequence: CATSDPRDTGELFF.

This clonotype was observed a handful of times. This rearrangement joins TRBV11-2 to TRBJ1-1; TRBD1 is a possible D gene (5 bases). With 1 base removed from V and 5 bases from J, the gap between germline ends came to 11 bases. Germline CDR1 is SGHAT and CDR2 is FQNNGV. CDR3 length equals 14 residues. The CDR3 here is CASSLGTPFTEAFF. CDR3 bases: TGTGCCAGCAGCTTAGGGACACCATTTACTGAAGCTTTCTTT.

The chain carries TRBV5-1 and TRBJ1-2, with a weak D call TRBD1 (6 bases). Trimming took 5 bases from V and 4 from J, leaving 15 bases between them. The CDR3 is 14 amino acids. Per the germline V gene, CDR1 is SGHRS and CDR2 is YFSETQ. The CDR3 here is CASSRDTRIYGYTF. CDR3 bases: TGCGCCAGCAGTCGGGACACAAGAATCTATGGCTACACCTTC.

Only a few counts were recorded for this clonotype. V and J are TRBV21-1 and TRBJ2-3. TRBV21-1 is classified as a pseudogene. The CDR3 is made up of 16 amino acids. The CDR3 here is CASSKSSPAGTDTQYF. CDR3 nucleotide sequence: TGTGCCAGCAGCAAATCCTCCCCGGCAGGCACAGATACGCAGTATTTT.

This clonotype was detected only a few times. J is TRBJ1-2 and V is TRBV3-1; 9 positions agree with TRBD1. The V segment lost 3 bases and the J segment 6 bases; nucleotides outside the gene matches: 5. The CDR3 contains 14 residues. CDR1 is LGHDT and CDR2 is YNNKEL in the germline V gene (reference sequence). Written as DNA, the CDR3 is TGTGCCAGCAGCCACGGGACAGGGATGGATGGCTACACCTTC. Translating gives CASSHGTGMDGYTF.

This clonotype has ten or more counts. This chain uses TRBV5-1 with TRBJ2-5; 10 positions agree with TRBD1. The CDR3 loop spans 14 amino acids. Germline V gene lookup returns CDR1 SGHRS and CDR2 YFSETQ. V was pared by 4 bases and J by 3 bases, with 3 bases of the junction left unmatched. The CDR3 DNA reads TGCGCCAGCAGCCAGACAGGGGGCGAAGAGACCCAGTACTTC. Translating gives CASSQTGGEETQYF.

CDR3 bases: TGTGCCATCAGTGCTAACTATGGCTACACCTTC. It translates to CAISANYGYTF. The chain is built from TRBV10-3 and TRBJ1-2; unclear D gene. Germline values: CDR1 ENHRY, CDR2 SYGVKD. The CDR3 loop spans 11 amino acids. V shed 4 bases and J shed 0 bases, with 0 bases lying between them.

V is TRBV24-1 and J is TRBJ2-1, with TRBD1 identical over 9 bases. V lost 4 bases and J lost 0; bases outside the gene matches: 9. Per the germline V gene, CDR1 is KGHDR and CDR2 is SFDVKD. This CDR3 has 18 amino acids. CDR3 coding DNA: TGTGCCACCAGTGACCCCAGTGGACAGGGGAGCTCCTACAATGAGCAGTTCTTC. Protein product: CATSDPSGQGSSYNEQFF.

In this sample, this clonotype turned up a few times. The chain carries TRBV7-2 and TRBJ1-5; D gene uncertain. This CDR3 is built from 15 residues. CDR1 and CDR2 from the germline V gene are SGHTA and FQGNSA. Deletions cut 3 bases from V and 3 bases from J, with 12 bases between. CDR3 sequence (DNA): TGTGCCAGCAGCTTGGCGGGTCGTATCAATCAGCCCCAGCATTTT. It codes for CASSLAGRINQPQHF.

V usage is TRBV7-9 and J usage is TRBJ1-6, with D unclear. V shed 5 bases and J shed 7 bases, with 6 bases lying between them. Germline CDR1 SEHNR, CDR2 FQNEAQ (reference sequence). The CDR3 has 12 amino acids. The CDR3 spells CASSNNNSPLHF. The CDR3 nucleotides are TGTGCCAGCAGCAATAACAATTCACCCCTCCACTTT.

This clonotype was recorded a few times. The chain carries TRBV7-3 and TRBJ1-2; TRBD1 aligns across 9 bases. There are 14 residues in the CDR3. CDR1 and CDR2 from the germline V gene are SGHTA and FQGTGA. V gave up 5 bases and J gave up 2 bases; unmatched junction bases: 3. CDR3 residues: CASSVGTGNYGYTF. The CDR3 bases are TGTGCCAGCAGCGTTGGGACAGGGAACTATGGCTACACCTTC.

The chain recombines TRBV18 with TRBJ2-7; D ambiguous. The CDR3 loop spans 13 amino acids. The germline V and J ends were trimmed by 0 bases and 5 bases, with 8 bases remaining between them. CDR1 and CDR2 from the germline V gene are KGHSH and LQKENI. CDR3 sequence: CASSPPLKDEQYF. CDR3 DNA: TGTGCCAGCTCACCACCGTTGAAGGACGAGCAGTACTTC.

There are a few counts of this clonotype. J is TRBJ1-1 and V is TRBV7-9, with D perhaps TRBD1 (5 bases). The CDR3 consists of 13 residues. Germline CDR1 is SEHNR and CDR2 is FQNEAQ (reference sequence). V was shortened by 2 bases and J by 11 bases, with 15 bases between the two germline ends. The CDR3 spells CASSLNGAGWAFF. In DNA form, the CDR3 reads TGTGCCAGCAGCTTAAACGGGGCCGGGTGGGCTTTCTTT.

The chain carries TRBV7-3 and TRBJ1-6; D gene uncertain. V shed 4 bases and J shed 2 bases, with 12 bases lying between them. Germline V gene sequence: CDR1 SGHTA, CDR2 FQGTGA. This CDR3 region has 16 residues. This CDR3 is CASSSLVGPYNSPLHF. The CDR3 nucleotides are TGTGCCAGCAGCTCCCTAGTCGGACCCTATAATTCACCCCTCCACTTT. The entire variable domain, with the rest obtained from reference TRBV7-3 and TRBJ1-6, is as follows: GAGVSQTPSNKVTEKGKYVELRCDPISGHTALYWYRQSLGQGPEFLIYFQGTGAADDSGLPNDRFFAVRPEGSVSTLKIQRTERGDSAVYLCASSSLVGPYNSPLHFGNGTRLTVT.

This clonotype came up a few times. The rearrangement uses TRBV4-2 and TRBJ2-7; D is possibly TRBD2 (5 bases). The CDR3 consists of 16 residues. CDR1 LGHNA and CDR2 YNFKEQ come from the germline V gene. Deletions cut 1 base from V and 2 bases from J, with 15 bases between. DNA of the CDR3: TGTGCCAGCAGCCAAGGGACGTGGATCGGGACCTACGAGCAGTACTTC. Its protein is CASSQGTWIGTYEQYF.

In this sample, this clonotype turned up a few times. This chain links TRBV6-5 with TRBJ2-7; the D gene is possibly TRBD1 (6 bases). Trimming left V 0 bases short and J 3 bases short, with 18 bases between. The germline CDR1 and CDR2 sequences are MNHEY and SVGAGI. This CDR3 is 17 amino acids long. The CDR3 nucleotides read TGTGCCAGCAGTTACTCGAAATTACCCGGACAGTTCTACGAGCAGTACTTC. This gives the protein CASSYSKLPGQFYEQYF.

This clonotype has more than one count but fewer than ten. V is TRBV18 and J is TRBJ2-3, with TRBD2 identical over 8 bases. Germline V gene sequence: CDR1 KGHSH, CDR2 LQKENI. The CDR3 loop spans 15 amino acids. V was clipped by 3 bases and J by 2 bases; unmatched bases: 4. Here the CDR3 DNA reads TGTGCCAGCTCACCCGGACTAGCCCACACAGATACGCAGTATTTT. Its translation: CASSPGLAHTDTQYF. The whole variable domain, remainder taken from reference TRBV18 and TRBJ2-3, is NAGVMQNPRHLVRRRGQEARLRCSPMKGHSHVYWYRQLPEEGLKFMVYLQKENIIDESGMPKERFSAEFPKEGPSILRIQQVVRGDSAAYFCASSPGLAHTDTQYFGPGTRLTVL.

This clonotype was seen only a few times. The genes are TRBV5-1 and TRBJ2-2; TRBD1 or TRBD2 may be the D gene (5 bases each). The germline CDR1 and CDR2 sequences are SGHRS and YFSETQ. The CDR3 is 16 residues long. V was trimmed by 0 bases and J by 0 bases, leaving 9 bases between them. The CDR3 sequence is CASSLEGTSNTGELFF. CDR3 sequence (DNA): TGCGCCAGCAGCTTGGAGGGGACCTCGAACACCGGGGAGCTGTTTTTT.

The chain joins TRBV6-2 or TRBV6-3 to TRBJ2-5; D perhaps matches TRBD1 (6 bases). Trimming cost V 0 bases and J 2 bases, with 28 bases left between them. The CDR3 totals 21 residues. The V gene's germline CDR1 is MNHEY and CDR2 SVGEGT. CDR3 nucleotides: TGTGCCAGCAGTTACTCGAGGACAGCGATCAGATACATCCTCTCACAAGAGACCCAGTACTTC. This translates into CASSYSRTAIRYILSQETQYF.